There are a few counts of the clone carrying this T cell receptor (beta chain). Its antigen is not identified. The data were obtained in a study of shared clonotypes between healthy human individuals. Study-wide results and limits: Clonotype sharing among donors was thought likely to change with sequencing depth. Researchers sampled blood only, noting tissue repertoires likely differ.

Assay runs were performed at deep level. Using immunoSEQ multiplex PCR, the repertoire was profiled, and TCRdb retains in-frame clones only, with some absent. The repertoire holds about 490,000 clones, with around 80% as singletons. Germline V CDR1 and CDR2: SGHRS, YFSETQ. CDR3 length equals 14 residues. The V end was cut by 0 bases, the J end by 1 base, with 5 bases between. The sample consisted of PBMCs. The V and J genes are TRBV5-1 and TRBJ1-5; TRBD1 might be the D (5 bases). This clonotype was obtained from a woman in her 40s in good health. Some clones in this sample may be carry-over from other donors' samples. The CDR3 here is CASSLGGSNQPQHF. CDR3 DNA sequence: TGCGCCAGCAGCTTGGGGGGGAGCAATCAGCCCCAGCATTTT.